This T cell receptor beta chain derives from a study of blood T cell repertoires in COVID-19. How the authors handled the data: Reference gene primer amplification gave nucleated cell count estimates. Only in-frame clones appear in the TCRdb table, and some are missing; sequencing was by immunoSEQ multiplex PCR. V and J calls and clone size are copied from that table; D and trimming were computed from the DNA. This sample has about 140,000 clones, with 75% to 90% found just once. Trimming removed 5 bases at V and 5 bases at J, with 22 bases between. The CDR3 is 17 residues long. CDR1 is LNHDA, CDR2 SQIVND, per germline (reference sequence).

The sample was peripheral blood. The chain uses TRBV19 and TRBJ2-1, with D perhaps matching TRBD2 (6 bases). The sequence derives from a man aged 60-69 years with active or convalescent COVID-19. This CDR3 reads CASSPRLGRRKHNEQFF. Here the CDR3 DNA reads TGTGCCAGTAGTCCCCGTTTGGGGAGGCGGAAGCACAATGAGCAGTTCTTC.